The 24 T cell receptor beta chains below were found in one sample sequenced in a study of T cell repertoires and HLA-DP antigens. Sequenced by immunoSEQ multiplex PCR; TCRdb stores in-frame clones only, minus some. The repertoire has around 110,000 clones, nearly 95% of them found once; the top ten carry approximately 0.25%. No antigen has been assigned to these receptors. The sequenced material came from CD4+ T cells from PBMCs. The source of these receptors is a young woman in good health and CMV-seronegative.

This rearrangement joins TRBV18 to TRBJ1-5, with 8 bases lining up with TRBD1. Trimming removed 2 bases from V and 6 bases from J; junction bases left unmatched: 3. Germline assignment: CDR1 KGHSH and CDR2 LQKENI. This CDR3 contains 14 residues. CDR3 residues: CASSPTQGGQPQHF. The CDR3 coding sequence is TGTGCCAGCTCACCAACACAGGGGGGTCAGCCCCAGCATTTT. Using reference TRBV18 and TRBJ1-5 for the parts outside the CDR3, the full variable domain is NAGVMQNPRHLVRRRGQEARLRCSPMKGHSHVYWYRQLPEEGLKFMVYLQKENIIDESGMPKERFSAEFPKEGPSILRIQQVVRGDSAAYFCASSPTQGGQPQHFGDGTRLSIL.

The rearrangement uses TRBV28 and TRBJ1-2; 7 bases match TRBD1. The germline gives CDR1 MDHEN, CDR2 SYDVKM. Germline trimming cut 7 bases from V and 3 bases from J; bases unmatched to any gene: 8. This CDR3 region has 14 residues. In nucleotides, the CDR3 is TGTGCCAGCATTCCTTCCGGGACAGACTATGGCTACACCTTC. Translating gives CASIPSGTDYGYTF.

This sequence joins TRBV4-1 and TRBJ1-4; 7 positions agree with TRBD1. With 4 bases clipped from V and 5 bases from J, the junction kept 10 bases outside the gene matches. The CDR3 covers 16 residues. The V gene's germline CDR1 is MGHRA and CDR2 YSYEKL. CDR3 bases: TGCGCCAGCAGCCCCGCCCCGACAGGGACGAATGAAAAACTGTTTTTT. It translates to CASSPAPTGTNEKLFF.

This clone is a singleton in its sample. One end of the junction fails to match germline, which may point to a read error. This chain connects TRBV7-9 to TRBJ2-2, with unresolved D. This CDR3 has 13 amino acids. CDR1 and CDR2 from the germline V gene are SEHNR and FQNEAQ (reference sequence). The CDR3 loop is CASIGRSTRELFF. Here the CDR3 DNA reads TGTGCCAGCATTGGTAGATCCACCCGGGAGCTGTTTTTT.

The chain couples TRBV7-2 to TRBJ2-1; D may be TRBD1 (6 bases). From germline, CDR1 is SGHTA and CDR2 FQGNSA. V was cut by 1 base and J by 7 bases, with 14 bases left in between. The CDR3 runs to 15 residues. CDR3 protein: CASSLGVTGKNEQFF. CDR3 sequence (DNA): TGTGCCAGCAGCTTAGGTGTTACAGGGAAAAATGAGCAGTTCTTC.

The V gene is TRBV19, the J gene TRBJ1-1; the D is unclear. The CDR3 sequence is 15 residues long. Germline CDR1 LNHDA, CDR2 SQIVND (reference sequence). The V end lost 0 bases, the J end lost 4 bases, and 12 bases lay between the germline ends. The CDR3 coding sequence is TGTGCCAGTAGTATAGAGAGGCTTTTGGGCACTGAAGCTTTCTTT. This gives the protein CASSIERLLGTEAFF.

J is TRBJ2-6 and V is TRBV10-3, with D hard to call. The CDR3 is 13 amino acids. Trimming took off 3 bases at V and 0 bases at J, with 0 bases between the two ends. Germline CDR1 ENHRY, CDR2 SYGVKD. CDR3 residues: CAISDSGANVLTF. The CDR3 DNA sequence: TGTGCCATCAGTGACTCTGGGGCCAACGTCCTGACTTTC.

Here the CDR3 reads CASSSFRVNQPQHF. The DNA of the CDR3 is TGTGCCAGCAGTAGTTTCCGAGTGAATCAGCCCCAGCATTTT. The rearrangement uses TRBV6-5 and TRBJ1-5; no firm D call. From germline, CDR1 is MNHEY and CDR2 SVGAGI. V shed 5 bases and J shed 4 bases, with 12 bases lying between them. This CDR3 comprises 14 residues.

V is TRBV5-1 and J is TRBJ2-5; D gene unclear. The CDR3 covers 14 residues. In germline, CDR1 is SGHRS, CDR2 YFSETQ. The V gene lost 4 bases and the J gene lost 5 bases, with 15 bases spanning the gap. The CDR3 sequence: CASSPRSPRETQYF. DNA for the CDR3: TGCGCCAGCAGCCCCAGGAGCCCGCGGGAGACCCAGTACTTC.

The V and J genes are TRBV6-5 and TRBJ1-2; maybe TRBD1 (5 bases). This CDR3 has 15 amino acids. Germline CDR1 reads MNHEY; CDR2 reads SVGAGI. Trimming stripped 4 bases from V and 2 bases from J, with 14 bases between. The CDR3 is CASSSNGAGNYGYTF. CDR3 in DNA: TGTGCCAGCAGTTCCAACGGGGCGGGAAACTATGGCTACACCTTC.

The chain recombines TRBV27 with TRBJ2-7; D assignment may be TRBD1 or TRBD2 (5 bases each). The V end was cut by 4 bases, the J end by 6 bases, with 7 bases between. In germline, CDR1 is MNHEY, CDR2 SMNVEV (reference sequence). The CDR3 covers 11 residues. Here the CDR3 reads CASSWDGEQYF. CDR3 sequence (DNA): TGTGCCAGCAGTTGGGACGGCGAGCAGTACTTC.

The CDR3 DNA sequence: TGTGCCAGCACCCCACAGGGGTTGAACACTGAAGCTTTCTTT. It is translated as CASTPQGLNTEAFF. V gene TRBV6-6 combines with J gene TRBJ1-1; 7 bases fit TRBD1. Trimming took 7 bases from V and 0 from J; bases not matched to a gene: 5. The germline V gene has CDR1 MNHNY and CDR2 SVGAGI (reference sequence). The CDR3 is 14 residues long.

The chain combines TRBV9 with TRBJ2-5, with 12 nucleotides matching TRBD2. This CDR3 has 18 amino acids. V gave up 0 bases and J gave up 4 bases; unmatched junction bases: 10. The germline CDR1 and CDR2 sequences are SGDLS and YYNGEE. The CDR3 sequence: CASSVGGLAGGPGETQYF. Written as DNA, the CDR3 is TGTGCCAGCAGCGTAGGTGGGCTAGCGGGAGGGCCCGGAGAGACCCAGTACTTC.

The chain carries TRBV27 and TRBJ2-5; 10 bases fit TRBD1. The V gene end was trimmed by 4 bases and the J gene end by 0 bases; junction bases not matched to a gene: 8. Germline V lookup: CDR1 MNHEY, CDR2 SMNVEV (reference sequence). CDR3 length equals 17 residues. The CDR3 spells CASSSRRGQGYQETQYF. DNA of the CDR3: TGTGCCAGCAGTTCCCGCCGGGGACAGGGGTACCAAGAGACCCAGTACTTC.

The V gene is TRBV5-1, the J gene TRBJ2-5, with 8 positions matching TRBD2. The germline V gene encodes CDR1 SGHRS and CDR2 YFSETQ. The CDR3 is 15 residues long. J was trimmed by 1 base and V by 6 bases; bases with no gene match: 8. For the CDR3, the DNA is TGCGCCAGCAAGCCGGTAGCGGGACTCCAAGAGACCCAGTACTTC. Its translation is CASKPVAGLQETQYF.

CDR3 region: CASLTGQHSGNTIYF. The CDR3 DNA reads TGTGCCAGCCTTACAGGCCAACACTCTGGAAACACCATATATTTT. The rearrangement links TRBV5-5 to TRBJ1-3, with a weak D call TRBD1 (5 bases). CDR1 is SGHKS, CDR2 YYEKEE, per germline (reference sequence). Trimming took 7 bases from V and 0 from J, leaving 14 bases between them. This CDR3 spans 15 amino acids. The full variable domain, with the rest looked up from reference TRBV5-5 and TRBJ1-3, is DAGVTQSPTHLIKTRGQQVTLRCSPISGHKSVSWYQQVLGQGPQFIFQYYEKEERGRGNFPDRFSARQFPNYSSELNVNALLLGDSALYLCASLTGQHSGNTIYFGEGSWLTVV.

The CDR3 DNA reads TGTGCCAGTAGTCCGGAAAGTCAAGTTATAGGATATCCAGGCACTGAAGCTTTCTTT. Its translation is CASSPESQVIGYPGTEAFF. This chain joins TRBV19 and TRBJ1-1; no clear D. V shed 5 bases and J shed 4 bases, with 29 bases lying between them. This CDR3 is built from 19 residues. The germline CDR1 and CDR2 sequences are LNHDA and SQIVND (reference sequence).

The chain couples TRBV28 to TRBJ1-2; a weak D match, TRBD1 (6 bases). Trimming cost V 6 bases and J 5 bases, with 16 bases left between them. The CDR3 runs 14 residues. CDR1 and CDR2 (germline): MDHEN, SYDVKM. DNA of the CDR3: TGTGCCAGCAGGAGCCCGGGACACCAGTATGGCTACACCTTC. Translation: CASRSPGHQYGYTF.

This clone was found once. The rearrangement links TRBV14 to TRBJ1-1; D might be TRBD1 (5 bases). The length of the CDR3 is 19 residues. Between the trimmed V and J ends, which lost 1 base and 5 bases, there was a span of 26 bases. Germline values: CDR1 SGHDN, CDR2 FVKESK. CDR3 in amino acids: CASSQGALGRIRRVTEAFF. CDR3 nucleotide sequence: TGTGCCAGCAGCCAAGGGGCCCTGGGGCGAATTCGGCGAGTGACTGAAGCTTTCTTT.

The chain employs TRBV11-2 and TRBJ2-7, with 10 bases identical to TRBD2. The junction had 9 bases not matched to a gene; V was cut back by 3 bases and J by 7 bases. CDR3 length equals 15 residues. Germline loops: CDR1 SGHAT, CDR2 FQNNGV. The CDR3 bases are TGTGCCAGCAGCTTCGGGCCTAGCGGGAGTCTAGAGCAGTACTTC. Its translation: CASSFGPSGSLEQYF.

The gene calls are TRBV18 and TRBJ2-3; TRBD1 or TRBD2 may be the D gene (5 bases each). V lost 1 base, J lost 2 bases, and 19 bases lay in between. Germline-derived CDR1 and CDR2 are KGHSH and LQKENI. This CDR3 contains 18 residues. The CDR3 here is CASSPQYSGTPFTDTQYF. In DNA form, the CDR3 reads TGTGCCAGCTCACCACAATACTCCGGGACGCCCTTCACAGATACGCAGTATTTT.

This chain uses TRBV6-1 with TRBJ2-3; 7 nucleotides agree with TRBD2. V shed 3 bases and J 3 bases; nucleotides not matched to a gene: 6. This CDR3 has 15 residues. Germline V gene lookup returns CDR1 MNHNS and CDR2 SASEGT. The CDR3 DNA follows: TGTGCCAGCAGTGATTGGGGAGGGGCGACAGATACGCAGTATTTT. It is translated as CASSDWGGATDTQYF.

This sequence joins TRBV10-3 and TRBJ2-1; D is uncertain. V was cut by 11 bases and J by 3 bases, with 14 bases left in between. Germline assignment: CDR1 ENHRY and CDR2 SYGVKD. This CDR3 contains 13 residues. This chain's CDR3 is CASRLDGYNEQFF. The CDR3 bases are TGTGCCTCCCGTCTAGATGGCTACAATGAGCAGTTCTTC.

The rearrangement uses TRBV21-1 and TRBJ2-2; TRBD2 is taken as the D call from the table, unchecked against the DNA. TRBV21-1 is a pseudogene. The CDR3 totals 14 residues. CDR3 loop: CASSKARDTGELFF. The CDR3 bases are TGTGCCAGCAGCAAAGCCCGGGACACCGGGGAGCTGTTTTTT.